This T cell receptor (beta chain) was captured by sequencing in a study of human T cells and chemical hapten exposure. Overall study: The variation in per-sample TCR yields arose mainly from small differences in pooled library volumes. Findings of the study overall: Sensitizing with DPC caused no change in TCRs above 1 in 1000 frequency.

About this clonotype itself: Its antigen is unknown.

Time point reported: patch test 2, 6 weeks after DPC sensitization. Indicated treatment: therapeutic diphenylcyclopropenone sensitization with weekly scalp DPC. This CDR3 comprises 18 residues. Per germline, CDR1 SGHTA and CDR2 FQGNSA. Trimming removed 1 base at V and 0 bases at J, with 16 bases between. TCRdb re-analysed the RACE reads in MiXCR, keeping a single row per CDR3 protein. The sample lists more than 110,000 distinct CDR3 sequences; approximately 12% were seen once. The TCR was taken from a woman aged 45-65 years with alopecia areata. Some clones in this sample may be carry-over from other donors' samples. This rearrangement joins TRBV7-2 to TRBJ2-1; D is possibly TRBD2 (6 bases). Sequences were derived from whole blood, sampled in connection with sensitization to the hapten diphenylcyclopropenone (DPC). The CDR3 spells CASSLGASGRPSYNEQFF. CDR3 DNA sequence: TGTGCCAGCAGCTTAGGCGCGAGTGGGAGGCCCTCCTACAATGAGCAGTTCTTC.